This T cell receptor beta chain was captured by sequencing in a study of T cell repertoires in cytomegalovirus infection. In the study overall: It can be stated that public TCR beta signatures indicated CMV infection as well as a matching HLA type. General study points: Clonotype analysis showed dominance of the ex vivo response by HLA-C-restricted CMV-specific TCR beta clonotypes. CMV carriers with the relevant HLA were identified by cumulative public TCR beta family frequency.

V lost 4 bases and J lost 4, with 13 bases in between. This CDR3 region has 14 residues. Points on this clonotype: Its cognate antigen is unknown.

TCRdb reprocessed the reads with MiXCR, giving one entry per CDR3 protein. The repertoire consists of a few hundred thousand distinct CDR3 sequences, with approximately 15% occurring once and the leading ten covering roughly 50%. The source of this sequence is a human donor in good health (CMV status not recorded). Some clones in this sample may be carry-over from other donors' samples. The chain recombines TRBV12-3 or TRBV12-4 with TRBJ1-2; D is perhaps TRBD1 (5 bases). Sequenced: CD8+ T cells from PBMCs. This CDR3 is CASSSRGPIYGYTF. In nucleotides, the CDR3 is TGTGCCAGCAGTTCCCGGGGACCGATCTATGGCTACACCTTC.